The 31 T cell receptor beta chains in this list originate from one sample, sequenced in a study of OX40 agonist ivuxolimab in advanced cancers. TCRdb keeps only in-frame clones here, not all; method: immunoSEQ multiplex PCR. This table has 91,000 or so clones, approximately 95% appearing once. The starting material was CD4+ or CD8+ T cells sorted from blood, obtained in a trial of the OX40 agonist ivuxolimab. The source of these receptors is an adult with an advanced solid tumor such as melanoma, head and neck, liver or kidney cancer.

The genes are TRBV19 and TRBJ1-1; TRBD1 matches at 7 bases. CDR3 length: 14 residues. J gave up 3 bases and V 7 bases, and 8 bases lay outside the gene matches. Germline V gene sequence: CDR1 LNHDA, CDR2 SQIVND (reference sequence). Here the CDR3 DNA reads TGTGCCAGTACCCAGACAGGGTGGGACACTGAAGCTTTCTTT. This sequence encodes CASTQTGWDTEAFF.

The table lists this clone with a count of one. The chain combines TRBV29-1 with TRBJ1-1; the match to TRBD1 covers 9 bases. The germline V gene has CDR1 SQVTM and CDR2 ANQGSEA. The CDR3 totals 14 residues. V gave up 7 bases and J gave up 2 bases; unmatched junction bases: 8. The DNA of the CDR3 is TGCAGCGCTGGGACAGGGCTTAGAAACACTGAAGCTTTCTTT. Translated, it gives CSAGTGLRNTEAFF.

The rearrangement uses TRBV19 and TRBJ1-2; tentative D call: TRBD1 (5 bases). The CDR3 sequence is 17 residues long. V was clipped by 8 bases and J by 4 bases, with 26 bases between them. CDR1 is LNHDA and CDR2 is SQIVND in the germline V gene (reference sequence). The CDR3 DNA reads TGTGCCAGTCGAACCGGGACCCTCCGAGCTTACTTCTATGGCTACACCTTC. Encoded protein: CASRTGTLRAYFYGYTF.

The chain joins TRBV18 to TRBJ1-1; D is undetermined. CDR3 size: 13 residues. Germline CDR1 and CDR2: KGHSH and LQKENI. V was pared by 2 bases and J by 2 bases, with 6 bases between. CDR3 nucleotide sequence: TGTGCCAGCTCACCAGTCGGCAACACTGAAGCTTTCTTT. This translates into CASSPVGNTEAFF.

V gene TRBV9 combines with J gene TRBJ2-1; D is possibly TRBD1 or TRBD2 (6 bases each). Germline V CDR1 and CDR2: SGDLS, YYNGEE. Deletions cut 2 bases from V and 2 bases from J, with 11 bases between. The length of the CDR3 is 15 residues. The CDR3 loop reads CASSVGGSTYNEQFF. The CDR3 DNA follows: TGTGCCAGCAGCGTCGGGGGCTCTACCTACAATGAGCAGTTCTTC.

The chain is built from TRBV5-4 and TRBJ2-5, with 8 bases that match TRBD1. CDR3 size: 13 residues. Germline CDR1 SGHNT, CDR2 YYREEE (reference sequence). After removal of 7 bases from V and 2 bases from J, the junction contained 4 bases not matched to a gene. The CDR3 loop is CASSRTGQETQYF. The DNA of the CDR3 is TGTGCCAGCTCTCGGACAGGGCAAGAGACCCAGTACTTC.

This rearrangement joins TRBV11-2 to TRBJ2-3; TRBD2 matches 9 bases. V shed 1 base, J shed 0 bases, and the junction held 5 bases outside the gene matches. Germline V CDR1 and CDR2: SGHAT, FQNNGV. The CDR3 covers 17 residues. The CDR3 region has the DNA TGTGCCAGCAGCTTAGCGGCGGGGGGGCCAAGCACAGATACGCAGTATTTT. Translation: CASSLAAGGPSTDTQYF.

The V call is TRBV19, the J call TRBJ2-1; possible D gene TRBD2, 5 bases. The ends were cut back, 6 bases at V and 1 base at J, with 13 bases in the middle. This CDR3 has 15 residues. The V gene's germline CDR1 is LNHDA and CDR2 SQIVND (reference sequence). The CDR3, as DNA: TGTGCCAGTAGCTTTGAGGGTCGGTCCTACAATGAGCAGTTCTTC. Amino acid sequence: CASSFEGRSYNEQFF.

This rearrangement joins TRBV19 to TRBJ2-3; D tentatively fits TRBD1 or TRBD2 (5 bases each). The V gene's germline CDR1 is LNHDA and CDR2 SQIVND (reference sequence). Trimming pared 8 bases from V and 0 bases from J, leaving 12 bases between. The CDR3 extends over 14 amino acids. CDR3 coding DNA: TGTGCCAGTTCGGGGCTCCCTAGCACAGATACGCAGTATTTT. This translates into CASSGLPSTDTQYF.

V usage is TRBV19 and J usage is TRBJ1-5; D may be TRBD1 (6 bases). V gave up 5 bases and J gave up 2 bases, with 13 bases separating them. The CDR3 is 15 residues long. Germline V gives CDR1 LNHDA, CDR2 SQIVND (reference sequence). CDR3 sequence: CASSLRGRGNQPQHF. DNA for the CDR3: TGTGCCAGTAGTCTCAGGGGACGGGGCAATCAGCCCCAGCATTTT.

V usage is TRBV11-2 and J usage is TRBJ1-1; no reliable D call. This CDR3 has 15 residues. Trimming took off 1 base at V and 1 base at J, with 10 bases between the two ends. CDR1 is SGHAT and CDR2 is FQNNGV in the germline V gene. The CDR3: CASSLANRRNTEAFF. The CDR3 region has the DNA TGTGCCAGCAGCTTAGCAAACAGAAGGAACACTGAAGCTTTCTTT.

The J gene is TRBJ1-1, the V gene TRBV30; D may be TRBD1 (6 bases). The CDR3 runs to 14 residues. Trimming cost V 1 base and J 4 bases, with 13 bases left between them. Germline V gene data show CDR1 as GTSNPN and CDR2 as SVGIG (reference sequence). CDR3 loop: CAWSDGWGATEAFF. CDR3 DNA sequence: TGTGCCTGGAGTGACGGCTGGGGGGCCACTGAAGCTTTCTTT.

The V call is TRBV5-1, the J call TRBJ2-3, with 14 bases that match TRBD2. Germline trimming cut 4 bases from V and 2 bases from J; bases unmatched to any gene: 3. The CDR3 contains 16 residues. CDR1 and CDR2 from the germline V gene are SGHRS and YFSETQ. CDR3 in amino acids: CASSPGLAGDTDTQYF. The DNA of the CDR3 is TGCGCCAGCAGCCCGGGACTAGCGGGGGACACAGATACGCAGTATTTT.

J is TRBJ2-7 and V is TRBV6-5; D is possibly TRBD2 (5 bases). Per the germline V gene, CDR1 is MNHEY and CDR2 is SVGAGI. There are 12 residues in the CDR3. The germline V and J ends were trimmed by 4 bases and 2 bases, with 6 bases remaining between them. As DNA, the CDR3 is TGTGCCAGCAGTTCCGGGACCTACGAGCAGTACTTC. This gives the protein CASSSGTYEQYF.

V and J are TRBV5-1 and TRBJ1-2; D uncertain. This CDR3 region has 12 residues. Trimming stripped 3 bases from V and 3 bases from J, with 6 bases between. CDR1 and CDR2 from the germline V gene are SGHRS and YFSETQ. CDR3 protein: CASSSGYYGYTF. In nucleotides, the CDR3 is TGCGCCAGCAGCTCGGGGTACTATGGCTACACCTTC.

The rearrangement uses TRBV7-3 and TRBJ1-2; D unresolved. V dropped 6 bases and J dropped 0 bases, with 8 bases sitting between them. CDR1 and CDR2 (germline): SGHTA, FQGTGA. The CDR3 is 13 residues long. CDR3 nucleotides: TGTGCCAGCAGACCCGTAGCTAACTATGGCTACACCTTC. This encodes CASRPVANYGYTF. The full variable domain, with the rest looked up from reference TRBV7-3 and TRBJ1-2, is GAGVSQTPSNKVTEKGKYVELRCDPISGHTALYWYRQSLGQGPEFLIYFQGTGAADDSGLPNDRFFAVRPEGSVSTLKIQRTERGDSAVYLCASRPVANYGYTFGSGTRLTVV.

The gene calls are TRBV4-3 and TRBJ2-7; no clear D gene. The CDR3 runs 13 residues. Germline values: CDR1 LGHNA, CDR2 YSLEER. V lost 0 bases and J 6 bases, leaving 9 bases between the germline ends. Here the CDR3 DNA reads TGCGCCAGCAGCCAAGAGTCCTGGTCCGAGCAGTACTTC. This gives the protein CASSQESWSEQYF.

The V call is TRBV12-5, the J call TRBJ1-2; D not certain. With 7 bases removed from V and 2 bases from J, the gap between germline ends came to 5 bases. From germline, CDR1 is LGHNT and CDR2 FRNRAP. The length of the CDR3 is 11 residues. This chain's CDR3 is CASEGNYGYTF. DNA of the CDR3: TGTGCTAGTGAAGGGAACTATGGCTACACCTTC.

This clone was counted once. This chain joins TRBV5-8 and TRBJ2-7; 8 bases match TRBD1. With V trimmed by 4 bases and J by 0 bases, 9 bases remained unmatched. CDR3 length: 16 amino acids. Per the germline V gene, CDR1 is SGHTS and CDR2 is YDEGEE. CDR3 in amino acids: CASSRGTGGSSYEQYF. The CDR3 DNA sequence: TGTGCCAGCAGCCGCGGGACAGGTGGTAGCTCCTACGAGCAGTACTTC.

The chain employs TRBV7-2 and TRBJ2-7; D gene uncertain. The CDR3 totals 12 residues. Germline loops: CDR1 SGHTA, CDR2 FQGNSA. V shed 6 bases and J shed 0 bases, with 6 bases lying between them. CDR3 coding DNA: TGTGCCAGCAGTCAACCCTCCTACGAGCAGTACTTC. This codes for CASSQPSYEQYF.

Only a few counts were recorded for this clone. DNA of the CDR3: TGTGCCAGCAGCTCCCCCGTACCGAACACTGAAGCTTTCTTT. It specifies CASSSPVPNTEAFF. The V call is TRBV9, the J call TRBJ1-1; D uncertain. The V and J ends lost 4 bases and 1 base respectively, with 11 bases between them. The CDR3 extends over 14 amino acids. Germline V gene sequence: CDR1 SGDLS, CDR2 YYNGEE.

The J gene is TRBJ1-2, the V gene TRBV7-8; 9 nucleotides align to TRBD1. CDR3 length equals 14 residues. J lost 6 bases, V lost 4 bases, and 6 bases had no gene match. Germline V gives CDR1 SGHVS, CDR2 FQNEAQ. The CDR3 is CASSWLQGADGYTF. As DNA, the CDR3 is TGTGCCAGCAGCTGGTTACAGGGGGCCGATGGCTACACCTTC.

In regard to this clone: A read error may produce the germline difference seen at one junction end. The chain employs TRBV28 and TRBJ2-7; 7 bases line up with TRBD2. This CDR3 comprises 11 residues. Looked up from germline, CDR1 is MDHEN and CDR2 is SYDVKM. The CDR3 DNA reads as TGTGCCAGCCGGGCTAGCGGCGACCTACACTTC. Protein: CASRASGDLHF.

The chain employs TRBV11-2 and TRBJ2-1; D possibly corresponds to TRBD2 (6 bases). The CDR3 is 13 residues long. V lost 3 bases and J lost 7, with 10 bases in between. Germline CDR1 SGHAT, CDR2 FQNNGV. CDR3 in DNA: TGTGCCAGCAGCTTCCCTGGGGGGAATGAGCAGTTCTTC. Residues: CASSFPGGNEQFF.

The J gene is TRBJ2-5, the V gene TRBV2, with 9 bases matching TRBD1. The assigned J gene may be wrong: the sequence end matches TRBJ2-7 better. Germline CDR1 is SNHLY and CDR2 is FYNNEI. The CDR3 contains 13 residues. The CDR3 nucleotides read TGTGCCAGAGGACAGGGGCACTCCTACGAGCAGTACTTC. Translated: CARGQGHSYEQYF.

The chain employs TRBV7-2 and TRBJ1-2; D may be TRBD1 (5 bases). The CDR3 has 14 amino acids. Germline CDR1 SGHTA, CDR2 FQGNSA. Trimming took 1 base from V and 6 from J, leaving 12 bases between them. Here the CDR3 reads CASSLEAGSHGYTF. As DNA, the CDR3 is TGTGCCAGCAGCTTAGAGGCAGGGTCCCATGGCTACACCTTC.

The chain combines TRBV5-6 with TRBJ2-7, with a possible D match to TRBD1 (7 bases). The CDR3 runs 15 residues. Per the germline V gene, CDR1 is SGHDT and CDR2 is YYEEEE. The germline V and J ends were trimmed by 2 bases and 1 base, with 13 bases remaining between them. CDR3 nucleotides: TGTGCCAGCAGCTTAAGGCAGGGGGGTTCCTACGAGCAGTACTTC. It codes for CASSLRQGGSYEQYF.

For the CDR3, the DNA is TGTGCCAGCGGCCCGGGACAGACTGTGGGGCAGTACTTC. It translates to CASGPGQTVGQYF. V and J are TRBV6-6 and TRBJ2-7; TRBD1 matches 7 bases. Trimming cost V 8 bases and J 9 bases; bases outside gene matches: 13. In germline, CDR1 is MNHNY, CDR2 SVGAGI (reference sequence). CDR3 length: 13 amino acids.

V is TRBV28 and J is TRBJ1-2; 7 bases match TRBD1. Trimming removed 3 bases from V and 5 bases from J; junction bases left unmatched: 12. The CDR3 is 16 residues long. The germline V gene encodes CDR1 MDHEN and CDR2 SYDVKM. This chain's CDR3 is CASSLADVGTAYGYTF. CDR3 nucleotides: TGTGCCAGCAGTTTGGCCGATGTTGGGACAGCTTATGGCTACACCTTC.

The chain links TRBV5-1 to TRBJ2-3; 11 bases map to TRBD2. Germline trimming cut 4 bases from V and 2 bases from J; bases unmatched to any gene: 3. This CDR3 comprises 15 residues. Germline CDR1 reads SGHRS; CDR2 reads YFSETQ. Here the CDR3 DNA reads TGCGCCAGCAGCCCGGGACTAGCGGACACAGATACGCAGTATTTT. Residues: CASSPGLADTDTQYF.

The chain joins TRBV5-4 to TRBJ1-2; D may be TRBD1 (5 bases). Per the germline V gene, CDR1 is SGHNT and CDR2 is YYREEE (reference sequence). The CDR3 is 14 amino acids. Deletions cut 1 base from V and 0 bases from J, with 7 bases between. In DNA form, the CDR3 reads TGTGCCAGCAGCTTGAGGGGAACTAACTATGGCTACACCTTC. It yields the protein CASSLRGTNYGYTF.